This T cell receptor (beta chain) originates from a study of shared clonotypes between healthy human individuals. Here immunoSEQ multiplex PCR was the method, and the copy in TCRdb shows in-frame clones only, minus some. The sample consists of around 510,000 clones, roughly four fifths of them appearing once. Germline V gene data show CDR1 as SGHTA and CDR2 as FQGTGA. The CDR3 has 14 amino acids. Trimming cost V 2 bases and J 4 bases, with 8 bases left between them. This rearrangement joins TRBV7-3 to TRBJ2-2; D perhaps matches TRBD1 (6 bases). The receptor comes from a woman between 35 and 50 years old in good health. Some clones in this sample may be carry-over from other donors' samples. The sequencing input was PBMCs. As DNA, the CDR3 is TGTGCCAGCAGCTTACAGGGGTCCACCGGGGAGCTGTTTTTT. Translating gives CASSLQGSTGELFF. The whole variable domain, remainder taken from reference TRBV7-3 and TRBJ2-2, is GAGVSQTPSNKVTEKGKYVELRCDPISGHTALYWYRQSLGQGPEFLIYFQGTGAADDSGLPNDRFFAVRPEGSVSTLKIQRTERGDSAVYLCASSLQGSTGELFFGEGSRLTVL.